The clone carrying this T cell receptor beta chain was found once. Its target is unknown. These data originate in a study of CD4+ T cells in melanoma. Study-wide points: In melanoma, neoantigen-specific CD4+ T cells reportedly differed in differentiation state. CD8+ T cell, macrophage and B cell function reportedly correlated with neoantigen-specific CD4+ T cells.

Trimming stripped 2 bases from V and 6 bases from J, with 10 bases between. This CDR3 has 13 residues. In germline, CDR1 is MNHEY, CDR2 SVGAGI. Assay: immunoSEQ multiplex PCR; the TCRdb copy retains only in-frame clones and omits some. The data contain roughly 10,000 clones, about 66% of them seen just once; the ten biggest clones take up around 15%. The rearrangement joins TRBV6-5 to TRBJ1-1, with a possible D match to TRBD1 (5 bases). The specimen sequenced was cells from a culture (not recorded whether cultured in vitro). The clonotype comes from a human donor with melanoma. CDR3 sequence reads: CASSYDDSSEAFF. The CDR3 DNA is TGTGCCAGCAGTTACGACGACAGTTCTGAAGCTTTCTTT.